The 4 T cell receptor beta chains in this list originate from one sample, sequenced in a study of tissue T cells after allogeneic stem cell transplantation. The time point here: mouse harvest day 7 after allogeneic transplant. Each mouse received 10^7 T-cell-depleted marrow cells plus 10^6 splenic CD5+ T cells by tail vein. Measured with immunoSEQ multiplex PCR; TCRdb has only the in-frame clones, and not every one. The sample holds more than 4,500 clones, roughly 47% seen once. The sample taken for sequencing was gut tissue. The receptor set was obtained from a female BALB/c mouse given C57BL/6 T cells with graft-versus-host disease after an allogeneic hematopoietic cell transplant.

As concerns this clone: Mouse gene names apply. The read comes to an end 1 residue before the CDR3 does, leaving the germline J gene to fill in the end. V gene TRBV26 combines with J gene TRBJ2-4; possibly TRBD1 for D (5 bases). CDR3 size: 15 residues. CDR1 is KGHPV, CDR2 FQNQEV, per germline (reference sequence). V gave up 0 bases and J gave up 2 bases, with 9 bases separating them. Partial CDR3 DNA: TGTGCCAGCAGTCTGTCCTGGACAAATCAAAACACCTTGTAC. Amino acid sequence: CASSLSWTNQNTLY. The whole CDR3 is CASSLSWTNQNTLYF.

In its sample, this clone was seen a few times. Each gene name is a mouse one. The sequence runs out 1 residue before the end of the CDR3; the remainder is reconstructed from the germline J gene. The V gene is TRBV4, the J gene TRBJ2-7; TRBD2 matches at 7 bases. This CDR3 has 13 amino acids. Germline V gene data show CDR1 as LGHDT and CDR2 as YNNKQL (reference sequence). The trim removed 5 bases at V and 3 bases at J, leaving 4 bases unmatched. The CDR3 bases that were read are TGTGCCAGCAGCCCGGGACTGTACTATGAACAGTAC. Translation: CASSPGLYYEQY. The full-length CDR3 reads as CASSPGLYYEQYF.

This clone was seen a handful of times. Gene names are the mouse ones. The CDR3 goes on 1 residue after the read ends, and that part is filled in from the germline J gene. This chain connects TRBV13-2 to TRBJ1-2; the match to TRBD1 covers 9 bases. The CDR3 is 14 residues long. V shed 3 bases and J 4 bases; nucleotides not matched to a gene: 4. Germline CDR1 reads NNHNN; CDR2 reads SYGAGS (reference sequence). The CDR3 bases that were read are TGTGCCAGCGGTGGCGGACAGGGGATCTCCGACTACACC. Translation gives CASGGGQGISDYT. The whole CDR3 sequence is CASGGGQGISDYTF.

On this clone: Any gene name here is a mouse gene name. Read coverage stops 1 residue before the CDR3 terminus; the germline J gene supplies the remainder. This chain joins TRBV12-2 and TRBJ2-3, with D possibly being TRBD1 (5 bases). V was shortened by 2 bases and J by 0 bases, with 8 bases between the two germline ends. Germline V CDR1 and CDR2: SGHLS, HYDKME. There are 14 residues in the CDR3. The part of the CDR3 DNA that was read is TGTGCCAGCTCTCCCCAGGGTAGTGCAGAAACGCTGTAT. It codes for CASSPQGSAETLY. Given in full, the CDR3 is CASSPQGSAETLYF.